Presented here are 12 T cell receptor beta chains from one specimen sequenced in a study of cytomegalovirus exposure and HLA in healthy donors. Assay used: immunoSEQ multiplex PCR; TCRdb lists only in-frame clones, some missing. In the table there are about 330,000 clones, around 90% of which are singletons. The sequencing input was PBMCs. Receptor source: a woman aged 30 to 39 in good health and CMV-seropositive.

The CDR3 DNA reads as TGTGCCAGCAGGTTGGACAGGGCCTATAGCAATCAGCCCCAGCATTTT. As protein: CASRLDRAYSNQPQHF. The chain is built from TRBV28 and TRBJ1-5; 8 bases fit TRBD1. V was pared by 6 bases and J by 0 bases, with 7 bases of the junction left unmatched. The CDR3 covers 16 residues. Per the germline V gene, CDR1 is MDHEN and CDR2 is SYDVKM.

V usage is TRBV13 and J usage is TRBJ2-2; 9 positions agree with TRBD2. Germline lookup yields CDR1 PRHDT and CDR2 FYEKMQ (reference sequence). The CDR3 covers 17 residues. V shed 5 bases, J shed 3 bases, and the junction held 10 bases outside the gene matches. The CDR3 nucleotides are TGTGCCAGCAGCACGGTCAGCGGGGGGCAGGACACCGGGGAGCTGTTTTTT. This codes for CASSTVSGGQDTGELFF.

The V call is TRBV19, the J call TRBJ2-1; D might be TRBD1 (5 bases). Germline V gene sequence: CDR1 LNHDA, CDR2 SQIVND (reference sequence). V was clipped by 7 bases and J by 9 bases, with 22 bases between them. This CDR3 has 15 residues. Here the CDR3 DNA reads TGTGCCAGTACTTCCGCCGTAGGGGTCCTAGGTGAGCAGTTCTTC. Translated, it gives CASTSAVGVLGEQFF. Supplemented by reference TRBV19 and TRBJ2-1, the full variable domain reads DGGITQSPKYLFRKEGQNVTLSCEQNLNHDAMYWYRQDPGQGLRLIYYSQIVNDFQKGDIAEGYSVSREKKESFPLTVTSAQKNPTAFYLCASTSAVGVLGEQFFGPGTRLTVL.

The V gene is TRBV18, the J gene TRBJ2-7, with TRBD1 matching over 8 bases. Germline CDR1 and CDR2: KGHSH and LQKENI. The V gene end was trimmed by 3 bases and the J gene end by 3 bases; junction bases not matched to a gene: 4. CDR3 length: 14 residues. CDR3: CASSPRTGLYEQYF. The CDR3 nucleotides read TGTGCCAGCTCACCCCGGACAGGGCTCTACGAGCAGTACTTC.

The V call is TRBV30, the J call TRBJ2-3; D remains unclear. The germline V gene has CDR1 GTSNPN and CDR2 SVGIG (reference sequence). V was cut by 0 bases and J by 2 bases, with 9 bases left in between. CDR3 length equals 14 residues. In DNA, the CDR3 is TGTGCCTGGAGTGTGAGCAGACCCACAGATACGCAGTATTTT. Its protein is CAWSVSRPTDTQYF.

V and J are TRBV29-1 and TRBJ2-2; 9 bases match TRBD1. Germline CDR1 and CDR2: SQVTM and ANQGSEA. Trimming removed 7 bases from V and 7 bases from J; junction bases left unmatched: 7. There are 13 residues in the CDR3. CDR3 sequence: CSAGDRDGGELFF. The CDR3 DNA follows: TGCAGCGCTGGGGACAGGGACGGCGGGGAGCTGTTTTTT.

Turning to this clone: This sample also contains other DNA sequences that code for the same CDR3. The chain links TRBV29-1 to TRBJ2-7; 7 positions match TRBD1. Germline CDR1 SQVTM, CDR2 ANQGSEA. This CDR3 spans 11 amino acids. After removal of 6 bases from V and 4 bases from J, the junction contained 3 bases not matched to a gene. The CDR3 loop reads CSVGDSYEQYF. In nucleotides, the CDR3 is TGCAGCGTCGGGGACAGTTACGAGCAGTACTTC.

The V call is TRBV9, the J call TRBJ1-2; no clear D. V gave up 4 bases and J gave up 10 bases, with 8 bases separating them. Germline loops: CDR1 SGDLS, CDR2 YYNGEE. This CDR3 has 10 amino acids. The CDR3, as DNA: TGTGCCAGCAGCCGCGGAACCTACACCTTC. This gives the protein CASSRGTYTF.

This chain links TRBV2 with TRBJ2-2; D is uncertain. The CDR3 contains 13 residues. V was shortened by 9 bases and J by 4 bases, with 12 bases between the two germline ends. The V gene's germline CDR1 is SNHLY and CDR2 FYNNEI. CDR3 residues: CARRKNTTGELFF. CDR3 DNA sequence: TGTGCCAGAAGAAAGAATACCACCGGGGAGCTGTTTTTT.

The chain is built from TRBV13 and TRBJ2-7; 12 bases fit TRBD2. CDR1 is PRHDT and CDR2 is FYEKMQ in the germline V gene (reference sequence). CDR3 size: 15 residues. V gave up 4 bases and J gave up 1 base; unmatched junction bases: 2. In nucleotides, the CDR3 is TGTGCCAGCAGCTCAGGACTAGCGGGGTCCTACGAGCAGTACTTC. This gives the protein CASSSGLAGSYEQYF.

This chain links TRBV28 with TRBJ2-1, with a tentative D call TRBD2 (6 bases). Germline values: CDR1 MDHEN, CDR2 SYDVKM. This CDR3 comprises 16 residues. V was cut by 5 bases and J by 0 bases, with 14 bases left in between. CDR3 bases: TGTGCCAGCAGTACTCGGGGACTCAGCTCCTACAATGAGCAGTTCTTC. Amino acids: CASSTRGLSSYNEQFF. Supplemented by reference TRBV28 and TRBJ2-1, the full variable domain reads DVKVTQSSRYLVKRTGEKVFLECVQDMDHENMFWYRQDPGLGLRLIYFSYDVKMKEKGDIPEGYSVSREKKERFSLILESASTNQTSMYLCASSTRGLSSYNEQFFGPGTRLTVL.

The rearrangement links TRBV6-5 to TRBJ2-5; D not resolved. The V end lost 5 bases, the J end lost 5 bases, and 6 bases lay between the germline ends. The CDR3 contains 11 residues. Germline lookup yields CDR1 MNHEY and CDR2 SVGAGI. The CDR3 DNA reads TGTGCCAGCAGTCCCGCCGAGACCCAGTACTTC. It yields the protein CASSPAETQYF.